This TCR beta chain was captured in a study of CD8+CD57+ T cells in acquired aplastic anemia (dated by TCRdb to between 2018 and 2020). General notes on the study: DNA extracted from sorted CD4+ and CD8+ cells had a mean of roughly 3.4 ug, with a range of about 0.18 to 27.4 ug. Healthy donor samples averaged roughly 9.8 million reads for CD4+ and fewer than 12 million for CD8+ cells. Overall study results and their limits: CD8+ Simpson's diversity did not differ significantly between patients and healthy controls (P=0.060). Around 30 CD8+ CDR3 sequences were found in both patients and controls but appeared to be highly expressed in patients and within the immunodominant clones of the patients.

In regard to this clonotype: This receptor's antigen is unknown. Base qualities are missing; no much larger clone stands one base away.

In the study, sorted CD4+ and CD8+ blood T cells from patients with severe aplastic anemia and from healthy subjects underwent deep sequencing of TCR repertoires. Ficoll-Paque density gradient centrifugation was used to isolate peripheral blood mononuclear cells. Before DNA was extracted, CD4+ and CD8+ T cells were sorted using either FACS or magnetic beads. The germline V gene (reference sequence) specifies LNHNV as CDR1 and YYDKDF as CDR2. Its CDR3 holds 13 amino acids, cysteine through phenylalanine. Only the CDR3 part of the read is kept: 39 bases, read in frame from the first base. V sheds 1 base and J sheds 10 bases, leaving 11 bases between their ends. Profiling of TCR beta VDJ combinations and CDR3 sequences used genomic DNA as the template. An Illumina HiSeq 2000 was the platform used for TCR repertoire sequencing. The paper's data handling went like this. TRBV/TRBJ rearrangement plots, CDR3 size and DJ length profiles, and Simpson's diversity index were used to assess repertoires. Whichever DNA sequence was most abundant in the deep sequencing data was defined as the immunodominant clone. CDR3 amino acid sequences were screened for sharing across subjects and were compared with published repertoires and the VDJdb database. TCRdb ran its own pipeline on the public reads, namely fastp trimming at Q25 and MiXCR clone calling, and kept in-frame beta chains. Here each entry gathers all rows of one CDR3 protein and keeps the most common genes and DNA. The V and J calls, along with clone size, are taken from TCRdb and not from the paper's own processing. The sample has 400,000 to 450,000 distinct CDR3 sequences on record, 60% to 80% of them singletons. 4% of the sample rests with the top ten.

This sequence was found in a human donor in good health, serving as a control. Sample: sorted CD4+, CD8+, or CD8+CD57+ T cells (not recorded which) from PBMCs. Here the chain combines TRBV15 and TRBJ2-1; possibly the D gene is TRBD1, per 6 matching bases. The CDR3 protein sequence reads: CATSRGGLGEQFF. The DNA reads as follows: TGTGCCACCAGCAGAGGGGGGCTGGGGGAGCAGTTCTTC.